The clone carrying this T cell receptor beta chain was found many times. With iRepertoire HTBI primers and Arm-PCR of CDR3 regions, TCR beta libraries were built. TCRdb reprocessed the multiplex PCR reads via MiXCR and lists one record per CDR3 protein. This sample has 430,000 or so distinct CDR3 sequences, with approximately 22% found just once. The data are from a study of regulatory T cells in long-lasting Graves disease. Study information: Treatment with antithyroid drugs for over 5 years, together with positive TSH receptor antibodies, meant persistent Graves' disease.

The time point was: persistent/refractory GD, antithyroid drugs over 5 years with positive TRAb. PBMCs provided the RNA from which the TCR library was made. This sequence was found in a female donor with Graves disease. Sample: peripheral blood mononuclear cells (PBMCs), taken when the disease was refractory, from a patient treated with antithyroid drugs.

CDR3 loop: CASSLAAGLGYTF. The CDR3 coding sequence is TGTGCCAGCAGCTTAGCTGCAGGGCTAGGCTACACCTTC. The chain joins TRBV11-2 to TRBJ1-2; tentative D call: TRBD1 (5 bases). Germline CDR1 reads SGHAT; CDR2 reads FQNNGV. The CDR3 runs 13 residues. V was trimmed by 1 base and J by 8 bases, leaving 11 bases between them.